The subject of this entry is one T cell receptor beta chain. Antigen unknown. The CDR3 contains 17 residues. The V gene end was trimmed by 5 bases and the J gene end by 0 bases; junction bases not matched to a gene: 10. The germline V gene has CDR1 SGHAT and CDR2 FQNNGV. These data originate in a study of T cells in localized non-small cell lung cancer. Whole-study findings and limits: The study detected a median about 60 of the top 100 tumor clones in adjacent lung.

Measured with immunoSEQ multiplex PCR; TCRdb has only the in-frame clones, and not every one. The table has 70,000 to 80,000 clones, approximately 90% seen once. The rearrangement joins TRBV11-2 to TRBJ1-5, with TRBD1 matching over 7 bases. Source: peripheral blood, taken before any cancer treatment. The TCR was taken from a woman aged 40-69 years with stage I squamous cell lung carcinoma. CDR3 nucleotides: TGTGCCAGCAGCCGCGACAGGGCCCTCGGTAGCAATCAGCCCCAGCATTTT. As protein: CASSRDRALGSNQPQHF.